The present T cell receptor beta chain was sequenced within a study of Graves' ophthalmopathy and Graves' hyperthyroidism (dated by TCRdb to the late 2010s). With respect to the entire study: Peripheral blood samples were taken at the time of initial diagnosis, before any treatment was given. The study used signatures of the TCR beta repertoire to tell Graves' ophthalmopathy apart from Graves' hyperthyroidism and to predict which patients would progress to ophthalmopathy. In total, 135 blood samples were TCR-sequenced: fewer than 50 ophthalmopathy, 80 or so hyperthyroidism and roughly 17 hyperthyroidism-to-ophthalmopathy patients. A discovery set of 100 patients (more than 40 ophthalmopathy, 55 to 60 stable hyperthyroidism) was enrolled to explore V-J signatures distinguishing ophthalmopathy from hyperthyroidism. For independent validation, a separate cohort was made up of approximately 18 hyperthyroidism patients plus 17 patients who later progressed from hyperthyroidism to ophthalmopathy. In roughly six hyperthyroidism patients, the T-cell repertoires found in thyroid tissue were compared with those found in blood. Following sampling, methimazole starting at 30 mg daily was administered to hyperthyroidism patients, and high-dose intravenous methylprednisolone was administered to ophthalmopathy patients. The 100 or so discovery patients were randomly split 7:3 into training and test sets. Broader findings and caveats from the paper: In cross-validation, the 13-signature model distinguished ophthalmopathy from stable hyperthyroidism with about 90% sensitivity and around 82% specificity, and in the test set the corresponding values were 80% and 75%. In validation, the model predicted ophthalmopathy progression with about 71% sensitivity and 72.22% specificity; 12 predicted patients were CT-confirmed with GO in a median of approximately 6.5 months. No statistical method was used to set the sample size in advance, and the investigators knew which group each participant was assigned to. Most of the expanded thyroid clonotypes with a frequency above 0.001 were also detected in blood, and it was suggested that the thyroid immune response may be reflected by blood repertoires.

For repertoire sequencing, TCR beta CDR3 regions were amplified from RNA transcripts. The first round of RT-PCR was done with HTBI primers and the Qiagen OneStep RT-PCR kit, and was followed by a second round of multiplex PCR, then size selection and purification. Libraries were sequenced paired-end with 100 bp reads on an Illumina HiSeq2000. In the authors' own workflow: Reads were processed with SOAPnuke, discarding reads with adapters, uncalled bases, mean Phred below 15, or no exact constant-primer or identifier match. COPE v1.2.5 was used to merge the high-quality paired reads. Clonotypes were defined as unique nucleotide sequences and were aligned to IMGT TRB V, D and J references using MiTCR v1.1. Analysis was restricted to V-J combinations with a frequency above 0.0001, which covered approximately 99% of repertoires. For each V-J combination, a TCR clonal expansion and chaos score was defined as the ratio of F50 clonal expansion to chaos observed in the TCRdist matrix. Welch's t-statistics and random forest were used to reduce the features to roughly 14 V-J combinations, which were then used as input to a naive Bayes classifier. Thyroid-blood repertoire similarity was quantified with the Morisita-Horn index. Through fastp at Q25 and MiXCR, TCRdb rebuilt clones from the public reads, retaining in-frame beta chains. Entries are consolidated by CDR3 protein sequence, retaining the most common genes and DNA. Clone size and V and J calls follow TCRdb, not the original study. Within this sample are 620,000 or so distinct CDR3 sequences, with 20% to 25% of them counted one time only. The top ten clonotypes cover 7.1% of the sample.

A patient counted as having stable hyperthyroidism if there was no progression to ophthalmopathy within 18 months of follow-up. Patients with hyperthyroidism were aged 18 to 65 years, had been newly diagnosed, and had a disease duration of less than 2 months. Patients with other autoimmune diseases, uncontrolled infections, pregnancy or lactation were excluded from the study. Diagnosis was based on clinical symptoms, serum thyroxine, TRAb, thyroid ultrasound and orbital computed tomography. PBMCs were isolated from about 10 ml of fresh peripheral blood by Ficoll-Paque density gradient centrifugation. Total RNA was extracted with Trizol reagent and quality-checked on an Agilent 2100 Bioanalyzer. The CDR3 contains 16 residues, cysteine and phenylalanine counted. Kept here is only the CDR3 DNA, which spans 48 bases and is read in frame from base 1. From a lookup of the germline V gene, CDR1 and CDR2 are SNHLY and FYNNEI. Trimming removed 7 bases from V and 5 bases from J; the gene matches leave 8 bases unexplained.

As to this clonotype: No cognate antigen has been identified for it. Per-base quality was not reported, and no clone a single base away is much larger than it.

The sample comprised peripheral blood. The TCR comes from a woman younger than 35 with stable Graves' hyperthyroidism. Some clones in this sample may be carry-over from other donors' samples. Donor details come from another sample of the same person, matched by shared clones. The receptor chain draws on TRBV2 and TRBJ2-7; a stretch of 16 junction bases matches TRBD2. CDR3 sequence: CASTLGTSGRAHEQYF. The bases are TGTGCCAGCACCCTTGGGACTAGCGGGAGGGCCCACGAGCAGTACTTC.